This TCR beta chain was obtained from a study of PD-1 blockade in mismatch repair-deficient tumors. Study details: Patients had eleven to twelve mismatch repair-deficient cancer types and were previously treated and progressing. Study outcomes and limitations: After pembrolizumab, tumor-resident clones rose rapidly, then generally contracted before radiologic responses.

TCR sequencing covered a few patients who responded to pembrolizumab. The length of the CDR3 is 14 residues. V shed 0 bases and J shed 5 bases, with 13 bases lying between them. Germline V gene lookup returns CDR1 GTSNPN and CDR2 SVGIG (reference sequence). This clone was recorded only once. As yet, its antigen is unknown. Only in-frame clones appear in the TCRdb table, and some are missing; sequencing was by immunoSEQ multiplex PCR. The table shows some 120,000 clones, with about 83% occurring only once. The sample was peripheral blood, taken 60 weeks after starting pembrolizumab. This chain joins TRBV30 and TRBJ2-5, with D maybe TRBD1 (5 bases). The receptor comes from an adult with mismatch repair-deficient cancer. The chain's CDR3 is CAWSVRGAWETQYF. CDR3 in DNA: TGTGCCTGGAGTGTACGTGGGGCTTGGGAGACCCAGTACTTC.